Listed below are T cell receptor beta chains from one sample, sequenced in a study of OX40 agonist ivuxolimab in advanced cancers. Sequencing was performed with immunoSEQ multiplex PCR; in TCRdb, only in-frame clones are kept and a portion is missing. The sample has tens of thousands of clones, 94% seen once; the top ten hold 8% to 10%. The sequencing here drew on CD4+ or CD8+ T cells sorted from blood, taken in a trial of the OX40 agonist ivuxolimab. Receptors originate from an adult with an advanced solid tumor such as melanoma, head and neck, liver or kidney cancer. Both conserved end residues are part of each CDR3. A D gene is named only where the DNA matches it firmly. Clone size, where shown, is once, few, many, or a class for clones that have expanded.

J gene,clone size,D gene,CDR3 length,V gene,CDR3 protein,CDR3 DNA
TRBJ1-1,-,-,15,TRBV6-1,CASKRVRTASTEAFF,TGTGCCAGCAAGAGGGTCAGGACGGCTAGCACTGAAGCTTTCTTT
TRBJ2-5,-,-,12,TRBV21-1,CASSRVEETQYF,TGTGCCAGCAGTAGGGTAGAAGAGACCCAGTACTTC
TRBJ2-5,-,-,16,TRBV9,CASSSPGTIMGETQYF,TGTGCCAGCAGCTCCCCCGGGACCATCATGGGAGAGACCCAGTACTTC
TRBJ2-1,-,-,14,TRBV28,CATLTGDTYNEQFF,TGTGCCACCCTAACGGGAGACACCTACAATGAGCAGTTCTTC
TRBJ2-1,-,TRBD2,19,TRBV19,CASSSRGTSGRGSYNEQFF,TGTGCCAGTAGTTCCCGCGGGACTAGCGGGAGGGGATCCTACAATGAGCAGTTCTTC
TRBJ1-5,few,-,13,TRBV6-5,CASSPTNNQPQHF,TGTGCCAGCAGCCCGACAAACAATCAGCCCCAGCATTTT
TRBJ1-1,-,TRBD1,15,TRBV6-5,CASSFLSQGDGGAFF,TGTGCCAGCAGTTTTCTCTCCCAGGGGGATGGAGGGGCTTTCTTT
TRBJ1-1,-,-,16,TRBV19,CASSPLSGRANTEAFF,TGTGCCAGTAGTCCTCTGAGTGGGAGGGCGAACACTGAAGCTTTCTTT
TRBJ2-5,-,-,14,TRBV4-1,CASSQDGLGKTQYF,TGCGCCAGCAGCCAAGATGGCCTTGGAAAGACCCAGTACTTC
TRBJ1-1,-,-,13,TRBV9,CASSQGGSTEAFF,TGTGCCAGCAGCCAAGGAGGGAGCACTGAAGCTTTCTTT
TRBJ2-3,-,-,14,TRBV19,CASSIDLSTDTQYF,TGTGCCAGTAGTATAGATCTAAGTACAGATACGCAGTATTTT
TRBJ1-4,-,-,12,TRBV7-8,CASSPLDEKLFF,TGTGCCAGCAGCCCGCTAGACGAAAAACTGTTTTTT
TRBJ2-7,-,TRBD2,17,TRBV4-1,CASSPSSGSDGIHEQYF,TGCGCCAGCAGCCCTAGTAGCGGGAGCGACGGGATCCACGAGCAGTACTTC
TRBJ1-3,-,-,17,TRBV13,CASSILGSLSSGNTIYF,TGTGCCAGCAGCATCCTCGGATCACTGAGCTCTGGAAACACCATATATTTT
TRBJ2-2,-,TRBD2,14,TRBV29-1,CSVEHGGASGELFF,TGCAGCGTTGAACACGGGGGGGCATCCGGGGAGCTGTTTTTT
TRBJ2-5,-,-,14,TRBV5-4,CASSLWGLQETQYF,TGTGCCAGCAGCTTGTGGGGACTCCAAGAGACCCAGTACTTC
TRBJ2-7,-,-,14,TRBV27,CASSSPDGSYEQYF,TGTGCCAGCAGTTCACCGGACGGCTCCTACGAGCAGTACTTC
TRBJ2-7,-,-,14,TRBV7-2,CASSSSRQHYEQYF,TGTGCCAGCAGCAGTAGCCGACAGCACTACGAGCAGTACTTC
TRBJ1-5,-,TRBD1,14,TRBV2,CASRPGQGYQPQHF,TGTGCCAGTAGACCGGGACAGGGGTATCAGCCCCAGCATTTT
TRBJ2-7,-,-,14,TRBV28,CASSFSVGPYEQYF,TGTGCCAGCAGTTTTTCCGTAGGCCCCTACGAGCAGTACTTC
TRBJ2-3,-,-,14,TRBV27,CASSLWTASDTQYF,TGTGCCAGCAGTTTGTGGACAGCTTCGGATACGCAGTATTTT
TRBJ2-1,-,TRBD2,14,TRBV27,CASTLAGLGNEQFF,TGTGCCAGCACTCTAGCGGGGTTAGGCAATGAGCAGTTCTTC
TRBJ1-4,-,-,16,TRBV14,CASQTSSSWYVEKLFF,TGTGCCAGTCAAACCAGCTCTTCCTGGTACGTTGAAAAACTGTTTTTT
TRBJ1-4,-,TRBD1,14,TRBV11-2,CASTPGTGYEKLFF,TGTGCCAGCACCCCCGGGACAGGGTACGAAAAACTGTTTTTT
TRBJ1-1,-,-,13,TRBV5-4,CASSPALQGEAFF,TGTGCCAGCAGCCCGGCCCTACAGGGTGAAGCTTTCTTT
TRBJ2-1,-,-,13,TRBV7-6,CASSLDQTNEQFF,TGTGCCAGCAGCTTAGATCAGACCAATGAGCAGTTCTTC
TRBJ2-7,-,TRBD1,16,TRBV14,CASSQPGQGGTYEQYF,TGTGCCAGCAGCCAACCGGGACAGGGTGGGACCTACGAGCAGTACTTC
TRBJ2-2,-,TRBD1,13,TRBV28,CASDRGHDGELFF,TGTGCCAGCGACAGGGGGCATGACGGGGAGCTGTTTTTT
TRBJ2-1,-,-,14,TRBV12-5,CASASPGAYNEQFF,TGTGCTAGTGCCTCCCCAGGGGCCTACAATGAGCAGTTCTTC
TRBJ2-7,-,-,14,TRBV11-1,CASSPFGGSYEQYF,TGTGCCAGCAGCCCCTTCGGTGGCTCCTACGAGCAGTACTTC
TRBJ2-1,-,TRBD2,15,TRBV5-4,CASSLGLAGGYEQFF,TGTGCCAGCAGCTTGGGGCTAGCGGGAGGGTATGAGCAGTTCTTC
TRBJ1-5,-,-,17,TRBV6-4,CASSGPPRMKGNQPQHF,TGTGCCAGCAGCGGCCCCCCCCGTATGAAGGGCAATCAGCCCCAGCATTTT
TRBJ1-2,-,-,19,TRBV4-3,CASSQDRMDVRASPYGYTF,TGCGCCAGCAGCCAAGATAGGATGGATGTCAGGGCCTCCCCCTATGGCTACACCTTC
TRBJ1-5,-,-,15,TRBV5-6,CASSLGTLSNQPQHF,TGTGCCAGCAGCCTCGGGACACTAAGCAATCAGCCCCAGCATTTT
TRBJ1-5,-,-,15,TRBV19,CASLDTVFHNQPQHF,TGTGCCAGCTTAGACACGGTATTCCACAATCAGCCCCAGCATTTT
TRBJ2-2,-,TRBD1,13,TRBV27,CATGTANTGELFF,TGTGCCACCGGGACAGCGAACACCGGGGAGCTGTTTTTT
TRBJ2-7,-,TRBD2,17,TRBV7-9,CASSLVGLAAPSYEQYF,TGTGCCAGCAGCTTAGTCGGACTAGCGGCACCCTCCTACGAGCAGTACTTC
TRBJ2-2,-,-,15,TRBV7-9,CASSLVPENTGELFF,TGTGCCAGCAGCTTAGTCCCAGAGAACACCGGGGAGCTGTTTTTT
TRBJ2-4,-,-,15,TRBV6-6,CASSSRGLAKNIQYF,TGTGCCAGCAGTTCCCGGGGTCTAGCCAAAAACATTCAGTACTTC
TRBJ2-7,once,TRBD2,15,TRBV4-1,CASSQLAGSAYEQYF,TGCGCCAGCAGCCAACTAGCGGGGTCCGCCTACGAGCAGTACTTC
TRBJ1-3,-,TRBD1,18,TRBV4-1,CASSPQSYTGTGKDTIYF,TGCGCCAGCAGCCCTCAATCGTATACCGGGACAGGGAAGGACACCATATATTTT
TRBJ2-3,-,-,13,TRBV7-6,CASSFLSTDTQYF,TGTGCCAGCAGCTTTCTTAGCACAGATACGCAGTATTTT
TRBJ1-1,-,TRBD1,11,TRBV7-9,CASSSQGAAFF,TGTGCCAGCAGCTCACAGGGGGCGGCTTTCTTT
TRBJ1-5,few,-,12,TRBV27,CASGVGNIFQHF,TGTGCCAGCGGAGTGGGAAATATCTTCCAGCATTTT
TRBJ2-1,-,-,14,TRBV5-5,CASSWQGSYNEQFF,TGTGCCAGCAGCTGGCAGGGGAGCTACAATGAGCAGTTCTTC
TRBJ2-3,-,-,15,TRBV5-1,CASSPLTGAGDTQYF,TGCGCCAGCAGCCCCCTGACGGGAGCGGGAGATACGCAGTATTTT
TRBJ2-2,few,TRBD2,14,TRBV30,CAHDSGGITGELFF,TGTGCCCACGATAGCGGGGGGATCACCGGGGAGCTGTTTTTT
TRBJ2-3,-,-,17,TRBV5-1,CASSALERAEGTDTQYF,TGCGCCAGCAGCGCCCTCGAGAGAGCGGAGGGGACAGATACGCAGTATTTT
TRBJ2-1,-,TRBD2,15,TRBV5-4,CASSLGLAGGDEQFF,TGTGCCAGCAGCTTGGGGCTAGCGGGAGGAGATGAGCAGTTCTTC
TRBJ2-5,-,TRBD2,15,TRBV9,CASSGGGGVGETQYF,TGTGCCAGCAGCGGAGGCGGGGGGGTAGGAGAGACCCAGTACTTC
TRBJ2-7,-,-,13,TRBV4-1,CASSQAGNYEQYF,TGCGCCAGCAGCCAAGCCGGTAACTACGAGCAGTACTTC
TRBJ1-4,few,-,15,TRBV19,CASSLGTATNEKLFF,TGTGCCAGTAGTTTGGGGACCGCAACTAATGAAAAACTGTTTTTT
TRBJ2-3,-,TRBD2,17,TRBV4-3,CASSPSSRAGGPDTQYF,TGCGCCAGCAGTCCAAGCTCAAGAGCGGGAGGGCCAGATACGCAGTATTTT
TRBJ1-2,-,-,12,TRBV7-9,CASSFAGDGYTF,TGTGCCAGCAGCTTTGCAGGGGATGGCTACACCTTC
TRBJ2-7,-,TRBD1,15,TRBV2,CASRPRDSASYEQYF,TGTGCCAGCAGGCCCCGGGACAGTGCTTCCTACGAGCAGTACTTC
TRBJ2-2,-,TRBD1,17,TRBV5-1,CASSLGGQGVNTGELFF,TGCGCCAGCAGCTTGGGTGGACAGGGGGTCAACACCGGGGAGCTGTTTTTT
TRBJ1-1,once,-,15,TRBV28,CASSLVKGGRTEAFF,TGTGCCAGCAGTCTGGTAAAGGGTGGGAGGACTGAAGCTTTCTTT
TRBJ2-7,-,-,13,TRBV28,CASSSTNSYEQYF,TGTGCCAGCAGTTCGACTAATTCCTACGAGCAGTACTTC
TRBJ2-7,-,-,13,TRBV19,CASSGGLLDEQYF,TGTGCCAGTAGCGGGGGACTGCTCGACGAGCAGTACTTC
TRBJ2-7,-,-,14,TRBV28,CASSWRDGSYEQYF,TGTGCCAGCAGTTGGAGGGACGGCTCCTACGAGCAGTACTTC